The 3 T cell receptor beta chains in this list originate from one sample, sequenced in a study of identical twins. TCRdb passed the 5' RACE reads through MiXCR, listing each CDR3 protein once. The sample has around 670,000 distinct CDR3 sequences, 5.5% to 6.5% seen once. Sequencing was done on a sample of naive T cells sorted from blood. The receptors stem from a man aged 18 to 35 in good health.

This clonotype was seen ten or more times. V and J are TRBV13 and TRBJ1-6; a weak D match, TRBD1 (5 bases). Germline V gene data show CDR1 as PRHDT and CDR2 as FYEKMQ (reference sequence). The CDR3 consists of 15 residues. Trimming left V 0 bases short and J 4 bases short, with 7 bases between. The CDR3 nucleotides are TGTGCCAGCAGCTTAGGGACAGAGTATAATTCACCCCTCCACTTT. This gives the protein CASSLGTEYNSPLHF. The full variable domain, in which reference TRBV13 and TRBJ1-6 provide the parts outside the CDR3, is AAGVIQSPRHLIKEKRETATLKCYPIPRHDTVYWYQQGPGQDPQFLISFYEKMQSDKGSIPDRFSAQQFSDYHSELNMSSLELGDSALYFCASSLGTEYNSPLHFGNGTRLTVT.

V usage is TRBV11-2 and J usage is TRBJ2-3; D possibly matches TRBD1 or TRBD2 (5 bases each). CDR3 length equals 16 residues. The ends were cut back, 3 bases at V and 3 bases at J, with 16 bases in the middle. Germline loops: CDR1 SGHAT, CDR2 FQNNGV. CDR3 in amino acids: CASSLRAGAVTDTQYF. CDR3 sequence (DNA): TGTGCCAGCAGCTTGAGGGCTGGGGCGGTAACAGATACGCAGTATTTT.

This clonotype turned up a few times. V usage is TRBV30 and J usage is TRBJ2-7; a possible D gene is TRBD2 (5 bases). The germline CDR1 and CDR2 sequences are GTSNPN and SVGIG (reference sequence). This CDR3 comprises 16 residues. V gave up 0 bases and J gave up 5 bases, with 20 bases separating them. CDR3 bases: TGTGCCTGGAGTGTAGGTGGGCGGAGGAATAGGGACGAGCAGTACTTC. Translated: CAWSVGGRRNRDEQYF.